The T cell receptor beta chain under discussion was sequenced for a study of blood T cell repertoires in COVID-19. Study-level background: T cells, B-cell-depleted T cells, or PBMCs provided the cDNA or gDNA that served as material.

In the original analysis: It was from reference gene primer amplification that nucleated cell counts were estimated. TCRdb's copy holds only in-frame clones and misses some; the assay was immunoSEQ multiplex PCR. V, J and clone size derive from that table, while D and trimming were established from the DNA sequence. The table includes a few hundred thousand clones, about 91% detected once. The germline CDR1 and CDR2 sequences are SGHDT and YYEEEE. Trimming took off 4 bases at V and 4 bases at J, with 20 bases between the two ends. The CDR3 is 16 residues long. This chain connects TRBV5-6 to TRBJ2-5; tentatively, D is TRBD2 (6 bases). The sequencing input was peripheral blood. This clonotype was sampled from a man of 80 years or more with acute or convalescent COVID-19. CDR3 coding DNA: TGTGCCAGCAGCCTAAACGGAAGGAGGGGAGGAGAGACCCAGTACTTC. Residues: CASSLNGRRGGETQYF.